This T cell receptor beta chain was captured by sequencing in a study of radiation and T cells in renal cell carcinoma. Regarding time point: baseline pretreatment blood. Treatment reported: 15 Gy SBRT to primary tumor, nephrectomy 4 weeks later. Profiled with immunoSEQ multiplex PCR; TCRdb holds only in-frame clones, not every one. The top ten hold approximately 20% of the sample, which has about 140,000 clones, approximately 82% seen once. This CDR3 has 16 amino acids. V lost 3 bases to trimming and J lost 5 bases; unmatched junction nucleotides: 8. Germline CDR1 and CDR2: MDHEN and SYDVKM. This TCR was recovered from a woman aged 50 to 60 with renal cell carcinoma. Here the sequenced sample was blood, taken from a patient whose treatment included radiotherapy and nephrectomy. The chain is built from TRBV28 and TRBJ2-7, with TRBD2 identical over 12 bases. The chain's CDR3 is CASSLLTSGSLDEQYF. Here the CDR3 DNA reads TGTGCCAGCAGTTTGCTGACTAGCGGGAGCCTCGACGAGCAGTACTTC.